The T cell receptor (beta chain) under discussion was sequenced for a study of shared clonotypes between healthy human individuals. Notes on the study in general: A handful of donors showed sharing of approximately 5% of naive CD4 clonotypes. Exclusively blood specimens were collected; tissue repertoires likely differ.

Repertoires were generated with immunoSEQ multiplex PCR, while TCRdb's copy carries only in-frame clones and drops some. The sample lists about 2.3 million clones, approximately 93% occurring once. Those who donated were healthy HIV-negative adults, with no recent acute infections or vaccinations reported. As regards this clone: Antigen unknown.

Input material: naive CD4+ T cells from PBMCs. Stated subset: CD45RA+ positively selected. This clonotype was sampled from a man younger than 35 in good health. Some clones in this sample may be carry-over from other donors' samples.

The CDR3 sequence is CSVEEQLTDTQYF. CDR3 DNA: TGCAGCGTTGAAGAACAGCTCACAGATACGCAGTATTTT. The chain joins TRBV29-1 to TRBJ2-3; D gene uncertain. Germline CDR1 reads SQVTM; CDR2 reads ANQGSEA. The V end lost 0 bases, the J end lost 2 bases, and 6 bases lay between the germline ends. The CDR3 extends over 13 amino acids.